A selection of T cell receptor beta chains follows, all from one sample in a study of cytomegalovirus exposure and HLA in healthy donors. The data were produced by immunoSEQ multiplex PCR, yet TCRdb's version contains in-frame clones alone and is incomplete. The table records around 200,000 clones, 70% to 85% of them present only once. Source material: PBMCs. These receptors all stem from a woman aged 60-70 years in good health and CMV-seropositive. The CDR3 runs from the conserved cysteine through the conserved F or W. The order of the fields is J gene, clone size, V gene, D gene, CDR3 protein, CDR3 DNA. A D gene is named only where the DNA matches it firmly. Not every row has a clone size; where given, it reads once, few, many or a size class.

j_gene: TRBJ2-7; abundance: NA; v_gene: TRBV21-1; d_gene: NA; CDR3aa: CASSIRGQSTYEQYF; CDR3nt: TGTGCCAGCAGCATCAGGGGGCAATCCACCTACGAGCAGTACTTC
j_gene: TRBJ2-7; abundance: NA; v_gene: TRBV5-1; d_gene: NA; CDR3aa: CASTLPTETKQYF; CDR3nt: TGCGCCAGCACCCTTCCGACAGAAACGAAGCAGTACTTC
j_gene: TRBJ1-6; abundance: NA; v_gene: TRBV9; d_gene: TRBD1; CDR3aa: CASSVADRPFLPLHF; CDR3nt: TGTGCCAGCAGCGTAGCGGACAGGCCTTTTCTACCCCTCCACTTT
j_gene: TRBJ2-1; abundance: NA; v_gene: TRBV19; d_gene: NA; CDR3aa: CASSNRPSSYNEQFF; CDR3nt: TGTGCCAGTAGTAACAGGCCGAGCTCCTACAATGAGCAGTTCTTC
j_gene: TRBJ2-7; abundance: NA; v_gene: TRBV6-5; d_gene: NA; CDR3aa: CASSYSGGALSYEQYF; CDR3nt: TGTGCCAGCAGTTACTCTGGCGGAGCCTTATCCTACGAGCAGTACTTC
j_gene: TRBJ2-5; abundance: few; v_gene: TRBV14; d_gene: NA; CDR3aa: CASSQVNQQGRNCVEMETQYF; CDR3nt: TGTGCCAGCAGCCAAGTGAATCAGCAGGGCCGTAATTGTGTCGAAATGGAGACCCAGTACTTC
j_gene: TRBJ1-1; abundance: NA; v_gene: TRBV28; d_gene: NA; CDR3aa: CASSLWGYSGFF; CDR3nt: TGTGCCAGCAGTTTATGGGGTTACTCGGGTTTCTTT
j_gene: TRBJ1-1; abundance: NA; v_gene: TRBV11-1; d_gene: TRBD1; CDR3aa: CASSVQGAHTEAFF; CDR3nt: TGTGCCAGCAGCGTACAGGGGGCCCACACTGAAGCTTTCTTT
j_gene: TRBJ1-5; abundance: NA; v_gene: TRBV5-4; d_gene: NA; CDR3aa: CASSTQGLNQPQHF; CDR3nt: TGTGCCAGCAGCACCCAGGGGTTGAATCAGCCCCAGCATTTT
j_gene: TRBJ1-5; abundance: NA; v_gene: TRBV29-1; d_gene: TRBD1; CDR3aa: CSVIQGAGGNQPQHF; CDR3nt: TGCAGCGTTATACAGGGGGCAGGAGGCAATCAGCCCCAGCATTTT
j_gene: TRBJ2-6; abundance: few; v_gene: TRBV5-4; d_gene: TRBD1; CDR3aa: CASSFPGTGVNILTF; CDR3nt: TGTGCCAGCAGCTTCCCTGGGACAGGGGTAAACATCCTGACTTTC
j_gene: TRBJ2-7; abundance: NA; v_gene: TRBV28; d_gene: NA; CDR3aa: CASSSPRGLWYF; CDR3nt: TGTGCCAGCAGTTCGCCCAGGGGCTTGTGGTACTTC
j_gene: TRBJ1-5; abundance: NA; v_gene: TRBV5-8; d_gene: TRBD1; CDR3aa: CASSLGQGAGQPQHF; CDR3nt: TGTGCCAGCAGCTTAGGACAGGGGGCTGGTCAGCCCCAGCATTTT
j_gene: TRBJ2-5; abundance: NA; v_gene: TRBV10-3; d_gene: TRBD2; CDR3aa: CAISETSGRKETQYF; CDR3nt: TGTGCCATCAGTGAAACTAGCGGGAGGAAAGAGACCCAGTACTTC
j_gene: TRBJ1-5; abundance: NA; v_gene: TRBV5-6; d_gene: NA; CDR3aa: CASSFGAEEQPQHF; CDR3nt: TGTGCCAGCAGCTTTGGGGCCGAAGAGCAGCCCCAGCATTTT
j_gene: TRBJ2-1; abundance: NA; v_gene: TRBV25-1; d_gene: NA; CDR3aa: CASSDTGSPYNEQFF; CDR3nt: TGTGCCAGCAGCGATACCGGGTCCCCCTACAATGAGCAGTTCTTC
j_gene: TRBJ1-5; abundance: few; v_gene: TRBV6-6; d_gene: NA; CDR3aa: CASKTQFNQPQHF; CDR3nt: TGTGCCAGCAAAACGCAGTTCAATCAGCCCCAGCATTTT
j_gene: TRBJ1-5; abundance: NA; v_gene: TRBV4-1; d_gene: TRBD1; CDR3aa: CASSQGTGVWPQHF; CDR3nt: TGCGCCAGCAGCCAGGGGACAGGGGTATGGCCCCAGCATTTT